This is a list of T cell receptor beta chains from one sample in a study of neurological immune-mediated disorders. In TCRdb, the 5' RACE reads were re-called with MiXCR into one record per CDR3 protein. Of some 70,000 distinct CDR3 sequences detected, 3.4% appear once; the ten largest clones hold around 3.8%. Sequenced: PBMCs. The source of these receptors is a man aged 35 to 55 with multiple sclerosis. Both conserved end residues are part of each CDR3. Fields, in order: V gene, J gene, D gene, clone size, CDR3 protein, CDR3 DNA. A D gene is named only where the DNA matches it firmly. The size field is filled for only some rows; it gives once, few, many or a size class.

TRBV20-1,TRBJ2-1,TRBD2,many,CSAVTSGGPSNEQFF,TGCAGTGCTGTTACTAGCGGGGGGCCTAGCAATGAGCAGTTCTTC
TRBV5-1,TRBJ2-1,TRBD2,many,CASSLDPGGSYNEQFF,TGCGCCAGCAGCTTGGATCCGGGGGGCTCCTACAATGAGCAGTTCTTC
TRBV12-3/TRBV12-4,TRBJ2-1,NA,many,CASSLVGGGAYNEQFF,TGTGCCAGCAGTTTAGTGGGCGGGGGCGCCTACAATGAGCAGTTCTTC
TRBV10-2,TRBJ1-5,NA,few,CASSVGRADGNNQPQHF,TGCGCCAGCAGTGTTGGGAGGGCGGATGGGAACAATCAGCCCCAGCATTTT
TRBV7-2,TRBJ2-5,NA,many,CASSLRVQAQYF,TGTGCCAGCAGCTTAAGAGTACAGGCCCAGTACTTC
TRBV5-1,TRBJ2-7,TRBD2,many,CASSLGGGKFYEQYF,TGCGCCAGCAGCTTGGGGGGAGGGAAATTCTACGAGCAGTACTTC
TRBV6-6,TRBJ2-2,TRBD1,many,CASSYGTAGELFF,TGTGCCAGCAGTTACGGGACAGCCGGGGAGCTGTTTTTT
TRBV6-2/TRBV6-3,TRBJ2-1,TRBD2,NA,CASRRLAGGYNEQFF,TGTGCCAGCAGAAGACTAGCGGGAGGGTACAATGAGCAGTTCTTC
TRBV20-1,TRBJ2-2,NA,many,CSARGPVRESEELFF,TGCAGTGCTAGAGGACCTGTGAGGGAGTCCGAGGAGCTGTTTTTT
TRBV20-1,TRBJ1-3,NA,many,CSARDPRHSGNTIYF,TGCAGTGCTAGAGACCCCAGGCACTCTGGAAACACCATATATTTT